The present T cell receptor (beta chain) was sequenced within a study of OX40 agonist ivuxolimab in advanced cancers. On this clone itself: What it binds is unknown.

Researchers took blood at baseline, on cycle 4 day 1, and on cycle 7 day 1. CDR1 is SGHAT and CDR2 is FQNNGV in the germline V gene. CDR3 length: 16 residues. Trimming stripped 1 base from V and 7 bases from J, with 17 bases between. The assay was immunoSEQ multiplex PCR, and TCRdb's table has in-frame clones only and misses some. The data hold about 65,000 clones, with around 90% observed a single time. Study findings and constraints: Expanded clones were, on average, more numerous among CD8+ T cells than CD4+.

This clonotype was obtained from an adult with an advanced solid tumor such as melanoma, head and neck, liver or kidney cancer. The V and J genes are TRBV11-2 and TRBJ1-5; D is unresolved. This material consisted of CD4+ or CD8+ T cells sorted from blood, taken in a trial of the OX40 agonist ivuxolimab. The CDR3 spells CASSLVTGHAAQPQHF. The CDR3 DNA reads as TGTGCCAGCAGCTTAGTTACCGGGCACGCAGCCCAGCCCCAGCATTTT.